What follows are 5 T cell receptor beta chains derived from one specimen sequenced in a study of blood T cell repertoires in COVID-19. The protocol was immunoSEQ multiplex PCR, while the TCRdb copy is restricted to in-frame clones and leaves out a portion. This sample has roughly 280,000 clones, with under 90% found just once. The sample taken for sequencing was peripheral blood. All receptors come from a man aged 45-60 years with acute or convalescent COVID-19.

The chain uses TRBV7-3 and TRBJ2-1, with D perhaps TRBD2 (5 bases). The germline CDR1 and CDR2 sequences are SGHTA and FQGTGA. Trimming left V 4 bases short and J 5 bases short, with 18 bases between. The CDR3 loop spans 16 amino acids. The CDR3: CASSSRTFQKNNEQFF. DNA for the CDR3: TGTGCCAGCAGCTCGAGGACTTTCCAAAAAAACAATGAGCAGTTCTTC. Drawing the rest from reference TRBV7-3 and TRBJ2-1, the complete variable domain is GAGVSQTPSNKVTEKGKYVELRCDPISGHTALYWYRQSLGQGPEFLIYFQGTGAADDSGLPNDRFFAVRPEGSVSTLKIQRTERGDSAVYLCASSSRTFQKNNEQFFGPGTRLTVL.

The gene calls are TRBV11-3 and TRBJ2-2, with a tentative D call TRBD2 (6 bases). This CDR3 region has 16 residues. V lost 5 bases and J lost 1, with 14 bases in between. CDR1 and CDR2 (germline): SGHNT, YENEEA. Here the CDR3 reads CASSLGDWKNTGELFF. The CDR3 region has the DNA TGTGCCAGCAGCCTAGGGGACTGGAAGAACACCGGGGAGCTGTTTTTT.

V gene TRBV14 combines with J gene TRBJ1-1; 11 bases align to TRBD1. Germline-derived CDR1 and CDR2 are SGHDN and FVKESK. The V segment lost 4 bases and the J segment 5 bases; nucleotides outside the gene matches: 9. The CDR3 runs to 16 residues. The chain's CDR3 is CASSPWDRGGRTEAFF. The DNA for the CDR3 is TGTGCCAGCAGCCCCTGGGACAGGGGGGGAAGGACTGAAGCTTTCTTT.

As to this clone: The sample has other DNA sequences that encode this CDR3 too. V usage is TRBV7-6 and J usage is TRBJ1-4, with 9 bases fitting TRBD1. The length of the CDR3 is 14 residues. Germline lookup yields CDR1 SGHVS and CDR2 FNYEAQ. V shed 5 bases, J shed 8 bases, and the junction held 6 bases outside the gene matches. CDR3 region: CASSQGQGSEKLFF. DNA of the CDR3: TGTGCCAGCAGCCAGGGACAGGGTTCCGAAAAACTGTTTTTT.

Notes on this clone: This CDR3 is also generated by other DNA sequences in the sample. The rearrangement links TRBV20-1 to TRBJ1-2; D not resolved. V dropped 3 bases and J dropped 6 bases, with 8 bases sitting between them. Germline CDR1 is DFQATT and CDR2 is SNEGSKA (reference sequence). This CDR3 has 11 amino acids. The CDR3 loop reads CSASRGNGYTF. The CDR3 bases are TGCAGTGCTAGTCGAGGGAATGGCTACACCTTC.